This passage covers 5 T cell receptor beta chains from one sample sequenced in a study of spatial heterogeneity in lung cancer. From the 5' RACE reads, TCRdb called clonotypes with MiXCR, one entry per CDR3 protein. The data hold about 47,000 distinct CDR3 sequences, with 10% to 15% observed a single time. The sample's time point: sample taken at primary tumor resection. Sequencing was performed on whole RNA extracted from tumor and nontumor lung tissue, or from frozen PBMC, and the material was left unsorted. The input for sequencing was PBMCs, taken at surgery. The receptors shown here come from a female donor with early-stage non-small cell lung cancer.

This rearrangement joins TRBV2 to TRBJ2-2; 8 positions agree with TRBD1. After removal of 7 bases from V and 4 bases from J, the junction contained 11 bases not matched to a gene. The CDR3 spans 16 residues. Germline V lookup: CDR1 SNHLY, CDR2 FYNNEI. The chain's CDR3 is CASTPGQGYATGELFF. As DNA, the CDR3 is TGTGCCAGCACCCCCGGACAGGGATATGCCACCGGGGAGCTGTTTTTT. Drawing the rest from reference TRBV2 and TRBJ2-2, the complete variable domain is EPEVTQTPSHQVTQMGQEVILRCVPISNHLYFYWYRQILGQKVEFLVSFYNNEISEKSEIFDDQFSVERPDGSNFTLKIRSTKLEDSAMYFCASTPGQGYATGELFFGEGSRLTVL.

This clonotype was seen ten or more times. This sequence joins TRBV7-9 and TRBJ1-1, with 10 bases matching TRBD1. CDR1 is SEHNR and CDR2 is FQNEAQ in the germline V gene (reference sequence). The CDR3 has 15 amino acids. V trimming: 5 bases; J trimming: 4 bases; junction bases outside the gene matches: 7. CDR3 amino acids: CASSPDRGPGTEAFF. The CDR3 DNA reads as TGTGCCAGCAGCCCCGACAGGGGGCCGGGCACTGAAGCTTTCTTT.

This clonotype was recorded many times. The rearrangement links TRBV3-1 to TRBJ1-1; maybe TRBD1 (6 bases). The germline V gene has CDR1 LGHDT and CDR2 YNNKEL (reference sequence). The CDR3 sequence is 13 residues long. The V end was cut by 1 base, the J end by 7 bases, with 10 bases between. The CDR3 DNA reads TGTGCCAGCAGCCAAGTCCTCAGGGGTGAAGCTTTCTTT. It codes for CASSQVLRGEAFF.

In its sample, this clonotype was seen many times. V usage is TRBV7-2 and J usage is TRBJ2-5; 10 bases map to TRBD1. The CDR3 spans 15 residues. Germline-derived CDR1 and CDR2 are SGHTA and FQGNSA. V was pared by 4 bases and J by 7 bases, with 9 bases of the junction left unmatched. CDR3 in amino acids: CASSSRQGALGTQYF. DNA of the CDR3: TGTGCCAGCAGCTCACGACAGGGGGCGTTAGGGACCCAGTACTTC.

This chain uses TRBV28 with TRBJ2-7, with 16 bases aligning to TRBD2. The CDR3 extends over 18 amino acids. In germline, CDR1 is MDHEN, CDR2 SYDVKM. After removal of 2 bases from V and 4 bases from J, the junction contained 8 bases not matched to a gene. The CDR3 loop reads CASSLRGGTSGGEYEQYF. In DNA form, the CDR3 reads TGTGCCAGCAGTTTAAGGGGCGGGACTAGCGGGGGGGAATACGAGCAGTACTTC.